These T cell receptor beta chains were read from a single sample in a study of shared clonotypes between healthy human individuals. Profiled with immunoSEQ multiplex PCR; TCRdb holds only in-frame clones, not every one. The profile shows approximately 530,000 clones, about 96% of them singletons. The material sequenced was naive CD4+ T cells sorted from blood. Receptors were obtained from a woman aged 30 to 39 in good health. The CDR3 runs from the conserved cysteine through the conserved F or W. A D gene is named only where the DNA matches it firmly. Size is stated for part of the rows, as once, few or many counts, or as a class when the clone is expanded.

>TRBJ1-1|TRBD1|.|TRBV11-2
TGTGCCAGCAGCGATCGGACAGGGGACACTGAAGCTTTCTTT
CASSDRTGDTEAFF
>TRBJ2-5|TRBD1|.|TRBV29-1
TGCAGCGTTGAAGATCATGGACAGGCCGTCGGGTTGGGGACCCAGTACTTC
CSVEDHGQAVGLGTQYF
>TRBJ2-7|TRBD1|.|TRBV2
TGTGCCAGCAGTAATACAGGGGACTACGAGCAGTACTTC
CASSNTGDYEQYF
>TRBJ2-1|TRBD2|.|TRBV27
TGTGCCAGCAGTTTAGATCGGACTAGCGGGAGGCGCTTCTCCTACAATGAGCAGTTCTTC
CASSLDRTSGRRFSYNEQFF
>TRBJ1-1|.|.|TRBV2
TGTGCCAGCAGTGGGGACCGCGCTGAAGCTTTCTTT
CASSGDRAEAFF
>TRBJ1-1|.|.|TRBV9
TGTGCCAGCAGGCCGGGACCGAGGGCTTTCTTT
CASRPGPRAFF
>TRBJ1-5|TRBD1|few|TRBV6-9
TGTGCCAGCAGTTCAGATCCGGGACAGGGGGCGAGGAATCAGCCCCAGCATTTT
CASSSDPGQGARNQPQHF
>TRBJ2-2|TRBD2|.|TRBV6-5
TGTGCCAGCAGTCCGGGGCTAGCGGGATCCGGGGAGCTGTTTTTT
CASSPGLAGSGELFF
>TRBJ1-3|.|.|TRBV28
TGTGCCAGCAGTTTATCGTGGGCGGGAAACACCATATATTTT
CASSLSWAGNTIYF
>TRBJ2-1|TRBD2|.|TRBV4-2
TGTGCCAGCAGCCAGGGTAGCGGGAGTGGCCTCTACAATGAGCAGTTCTTC
CASSQGSGSGLYNEQFF
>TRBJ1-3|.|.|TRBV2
TGTGCCAGCAGTGTTAGGGGTTCTGGAAACACCATATATTTT
CASSVRGSGNTIYF
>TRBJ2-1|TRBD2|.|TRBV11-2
TGTGCCAGCAGCTCGACTAGCGGGAGAAGCGATGAGCAGTTCTTC
CASSSTSGRSDEQFF
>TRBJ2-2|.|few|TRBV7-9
TGTGCCAGCAGCTTAATGGACGGGGAGCTGTTTTTT
CASSLMDGELFF
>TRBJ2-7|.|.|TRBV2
TGTGCCAGCAGGGTCGGACCCTACGAGCAGTACTTC
CASRVGPYEQYF
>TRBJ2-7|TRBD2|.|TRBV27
TGTGCCAGCTCTACAGCGGGAGTGTACTCCTACGAGCAGTACTTC
CASSTAGVYSYEQYF
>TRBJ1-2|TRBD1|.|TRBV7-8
TGTGCCAGCAGCCGGGACAGGGGAAGGACTAACTATGGCTACACCTTC
CASSRDRGRTNYGYTF
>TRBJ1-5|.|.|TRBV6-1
TGTGCCAGCAGTGAAGGGGCTTTAGGTCAGCCCCAGCATTTT
CASSEGALGQPQHF
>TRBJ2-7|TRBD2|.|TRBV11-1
TGTGCCAGCAGCGCGGGACTAGCGGGAGTCTACGAGCAGTACTTC
CASSAGLAGVYEQYF
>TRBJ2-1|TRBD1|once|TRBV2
TGTGCCAGCAGTGGACAGGGGTCCTACAATGAGCAGTTCTTC
CASSGQGSYNEQFF
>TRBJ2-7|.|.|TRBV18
TGTGCCAGCTCGGCTAGCGCCTCCTACGAGCAGTACTTC
CASSASASYEQYF
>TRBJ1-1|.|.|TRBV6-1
TGTGCCAGCAGTGAAGCCCCCGGGGGTTCTGAAGCTTTCTTT
CASSEAPGGSEAFF
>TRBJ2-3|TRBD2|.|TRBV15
TGTGCCACCAGCAGCCCGGGACTAGCCCCCACAGATACGCAGTATTTT
CATSSPGLAPTDTQYF
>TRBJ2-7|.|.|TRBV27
TGTGCCAGCAGTTCTCACTACGAGCAGTACTTC
CASSSHYEQYF
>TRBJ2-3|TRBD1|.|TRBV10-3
TGTGCCATCAGTGTCGGACAGGGCACCGCAGATACGCAGTATTTT
CAISVGQGTADTQYF
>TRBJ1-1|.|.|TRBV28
TGTGCCAGCACGGACCTGAACACTGAAGCTTTCTTT
CASTDLNTEAFF
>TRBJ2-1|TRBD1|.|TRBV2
TGTGCCAGCAAGGTGACAGGGTCCCCCTACAATGAGCAGTTCTTC
CASKVTGSPYNEQFF
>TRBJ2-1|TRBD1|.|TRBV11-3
TGTGCCAGCAGCCAAGGACAGGGCGGGGAGCAGTTCTTC
CASSQGQGGEQFF
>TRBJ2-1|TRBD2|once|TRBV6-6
TGTGCCAGCACGGGACTAGCGGGCACAGGCAATGAGCAGTTCTTC
CASTGLAGTGNEQFF
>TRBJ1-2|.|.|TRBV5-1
TGCGCCAGCAGCTTGGATGGACAGTATGGCTACACCTTC
CASSLDGQYGYTF
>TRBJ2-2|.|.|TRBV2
TGTGCCAGCAGTGAGAGGCTTCCACGCTCCCCGAACACCGGGGAGCTGTTTTTT
CASSERLPRSPNTGELFF
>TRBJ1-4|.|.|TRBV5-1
TGCGCCAGCAGCCCTTATGGGCAGCCTAATGAAAAACTGTTTTTT
CASSPYGQPNEKLFF
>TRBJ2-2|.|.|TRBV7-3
TGTGCCAGCAGCCTGGGGAGTTCAACCGGGGAGCTGTTTTTT
CASSLGSSTGELFF
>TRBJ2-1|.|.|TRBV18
TGTGCCAGCTCACCCCAAGGGATCCGGAATTACAATGAGCAGTTCTTC
CASSPQGIRNYNEQFF
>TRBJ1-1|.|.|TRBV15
TGTGCCACCAGCAGAGATAAGGGCGGCCTCACTGAAGCTTTCTTT
CATSRDKGGLTEAFF
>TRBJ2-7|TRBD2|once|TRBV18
TGTGCCAGCTCACCGGGGGTAAGCGGGAGTGCGTACGAGCAGTACTTC
CASSPGVSGSAYEQYF
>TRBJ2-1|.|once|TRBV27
TGTGCCAGCAGTTTAGTCTTCCTAGCAAGGCCTAGGGATGAGCAGTTCTTC
CASSLVFLARPRDEQFF
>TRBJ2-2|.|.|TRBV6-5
TGTGCCAGCAGTTACTCGAGCACCGGGGAGCTGTTTTTT
CASSYSSTGELFF
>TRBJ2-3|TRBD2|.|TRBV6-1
TGTGCCAGCCTAGCGGGAGGGCCTGCAGATACGCAGTATTTT
CASLAGGPADTQYF
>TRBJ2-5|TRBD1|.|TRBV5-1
TGCGCCAGCAGCCAAAGGACAGGGGTAGACGGAGAGACCCAGTACTTC
CASSQRTGVDGETQYF
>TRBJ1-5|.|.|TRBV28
TGTGCCAGCATTTTGTTCCTGGACACCAATCAGCCCCAGCATTTT
CASILFLDTNQPQHF
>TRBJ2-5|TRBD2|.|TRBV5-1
TGCGCCAGCAGCTCCCCAGAGCGGGAGTGGGGGACCCAGTACTTC
CASSSPEREWGTQYF
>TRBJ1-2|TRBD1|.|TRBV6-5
TGTGCCAGCAGTCCAGGGGGCGCGGAATATGGCTACACCTTC
CASSPGGAEYGYTF
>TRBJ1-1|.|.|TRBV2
TGTGCCAGCAGTGAACGTAGGACGGGGAACACTGAAGCTTTCTTT
CASSERRTGNTEAFF
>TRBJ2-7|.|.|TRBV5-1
TGCGCCAGCAGCTTGGCCCGGGCTGCGGCCTTTGGGGAGCAGTACTTC
CASSLARAAAFGEQYF
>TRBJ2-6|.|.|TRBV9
TGTGCCAGCAGCGTAGCTTGGGGGGTCGGTACCCCGGCCAACGTCCTGACTTTC
CASSVAWGVGTPANVLTF
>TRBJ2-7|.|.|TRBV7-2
TGTGCCAGCAGCTTAGTGGGGCGGGGTGTGAGCGAGCAGTACTTC
CASSLVGRGVSEQYF
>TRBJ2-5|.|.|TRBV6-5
TGTGCCAGCAGTTTCACAGGGTGGCAAGAGACCCAGTACTTC
CASSFTGWQETQYF
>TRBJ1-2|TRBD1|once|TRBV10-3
TGTGCCATCAGACGACAGGGCGGGGGCTACACCTTC
CAIRRQGGGYTF